What follows are 24 T cell receptor beta chains derived from one specimen sequenced in a study of shared clonotypes between healthy human individuals (TCRdb year 2020). Library prep was done by the immunoSEQ multiplex PCR assay. TCRdb retrieved this table from immuneACCESS and kept in-frame rearrangements only. Not all clones are present; in checked studies, unresolved V genes account for under half, and no reason is known for the remainder. This sample holds roughly 660,000 clones; around 90% were observed only once. About 34% of the sample lies in the top ten. Sequences were obtained from memory CD8+ T cells from PBMCs. Sample cell subset or site, as interpreted from the label and publication: CD45RO+ cells pooled with CCR7-negative TemRA cells. These receptors were collected from a man aged 18 to 30 in good health. Some clones in this sample may be carry-over from other donors' samples.

The CDR3 DNA reads as TGTGCCAGCAGCCCCAGGGGGGTAGGCGGCTACACCTTC. Translating it yields CASSPRGVGGYTF. V and J are TRBV28 and TRBJ1-2; 7 nucleotides match TRBD1. This CDR3 contains 13 residues. The ends lost 6 bases at V and 8 bases at J; junction bases unmatched: 9. CDR1 MDHEN and CDR2 SYDVKM come from the germline V gene.

V and J are TRBV5-4 and TRBJ2-7, with TRBD1 as a possible D gene (6 bases). CDR3 length: 13 amino acids. The germline gives CDR1 SGHNT, CDR2 YYREEE (reference sequence). V shed 1 base and J shed 5 bases, with 10 bases lying between them. The CDR3, as DNA: TGTGCCAGCAGCTTGCTTGGGGGCCACGAGCAGTACTTC. It translates to CASSLLGGHEQYF.

The rearrangement links TRBV7-9 to TRBJ2-7; a weak D match, TRBD2 (6 bases). Trimming shortened V by 4 bases and J by 6 bases, and 13 bases separated the two germline ends. Per the germline V gene, CDR1 is SEHNR and CDR2 is FQNEAQ (reference sequence). The CDR3 covers 13 residues. CDR3 sequence reads: CASSSPGRGEQYF. CDR3 coding DNA: TGTGCCAGCAGCTCCCCTGGGCGGGGCGAGCAGTACTTC.

On this clone itself: Other nucleotide sequences from this sample produce the same CDR3. V is TRBV29-1 and J is TRBJ2-7, with 8 bases aligning to TRBD1. The CDR3 is made up of 13 amino acids. V gave up 6 bases and J gave up 0 bases; unmatched junction bases: 4. The germline V gene has CDR1 SQVTM and CDR2 ANQGSEA. CDR3 region: CSVRTGSSYEQYF. In DNA, the CDR3 is TGCAGCGTCCGGACAGGGAGCTCCTACGAGCAGTACTTC.

This chain's CDR3 is CASSKGVRARSNTGANVLTF. The DNA for the CDR3 is TGTGCCAGCAGCAAAGGTGTGCGCGCCCGATCAAATACTGGGGCCAACGTCCTGACTTTC. This chain joins TRBV21-1 and TRBJ2-6; the table's D gene call, TRBD2, was not cross checked with the DNA. TRBV21-1 corresponds to a pseudogene. The CDR3 contains 20 residues.

The chain links TRBV9 to TRBJ1-2, with 8 bases aligning to TRBD1. The CDR3 is 12 amino acids. Germline CDR1 and CDR2: SGDLS and YYNGEE. With V trimmed by 0 bases and J by 8 bases, 0 bases remained unmatched. The chain's CDR3 is CASSVAGGGYTF. The CDR3 region has the DNA TGTGCCAGCAGCGTAGCAGGGGGCGGCTACACCTTC.

CDR3 sequence reads: CASSQGVGAGGYNEQFF. The CDR3 region has the DNA TGTGCCAGCAGCCAAGGCGTAGGGGCGGGAGGGTACAATGAGCAGTTCTTC. The rearrangement joins TRBV14 to TRBJ2-1; 9 nucleotides align to TRBD2. The CDR3 totals 17 residues. With 1 base clipped from V and 4 bases from J, the junction kept 8 bases outside the gene matches. Germline CDR1 reads SGHDN; CDR2 reads FVKESK.

The chain joins TRBV27 to TRBJ1-1; 9 nucleotides line up with TRBD1. The CDR3 length is 14 residues. Germline CDR1 is MNHEY and CDR2 is SMNVEV (reference sequence). V trimming: 6 bases; J trimming: 6 bases; junction bases outside the gene matches: 8. Written as DNA, the CDR3 is TGTGCCAGCAGGGACAGGGGAGTTTTCGCTGAAGCTTTCTTT. Protein sequence: CASRDRGVFAEAFF.

The chain joins TRBV6-5 to TRBJ2-7; D is perhaps TRBD1 (5 bases). Germline-derived CDR1 and CDR2 are MNHEY and SVGAGI. Between the trimmed V and J ends, which lost 0 bases and 2 bases, there was a span of 14 bases. This CDR3 has 16 residues. CDR3 bases: TGTGCCAGCAGTTACTCGATAAAGACAGAAACCTACGAGCAGTACTTC. It encodes CASSYSIKTETYEQYF.

The rearrangement links TRBV18 to TRBJ1-4; no definite D call. The CDR3 runs 17 residues. Between the trimmed V and J ends, which lost 0 bases and 0 bases, there was a span of 11 bases. Germline loops: CDR1 KGHSH, CDR2 LQKENI. CDR3 loop: CASSPPRQIATNEKLFF. CDR3 DNA: TGTGCCAGCTCACCACCGAGGCAGATTGCAACTAATGAAAAACTGTTTTTT.

Points on this clone: Other DNA variants within this sample encode the same CDR3. This sequence joins TRBV27 and TRBJ2-7; D might be TRBD1 (5 bases). V was trimmed by 3 bases and J by 4 bases, leaving 10 bases between them. CDR1 and CDR2 (germline): MNHEY, SMNVEV (reference sequence). The CDR3 covers 13 residues. As DNA, the CDR3 is TGTGCCAGCAGTTTTTCAGGGCCGTACGAGCAGTACTTC. Its translation: CASSFSGPYEQYF.

The genes are TRBV14 and TRBJ1-1; D unclear. Germline V lookup: CDR1 SGHDN, CDR2 FVKESK. Deletions cut 0 bases from V and 0 bases from J, with 11 bases between. This CDR3 comprises 16 residues. The chain's CDR3 is CASSQDGEGLNTEAFF. The CDR3 coding sequence is TGTGCCAGCAGCCAAGATGGGGAGGGCTTGAACACTGAAGCTTTCTTT. Full variable domain (rest looked up from reference TRBV14 and TRBJ1-1): EAGVTQFPSHSVIEKGQTVTLRCDPISGHDNLYWYRRVMGKEIKFLLHFVKESKQDESGMPNNRFLAERTGGTYSTLKVQPAELEDSGVYFCASSQDGEGLNTEAFFGQGTRLTVV.

The chain couples TRBV7-3 to TRBJ2-7; unclear D gene. From germline, CDR1 is SGHTA and CDR2 FQGTGA. This CDR3 comprises 13 residues. Trimming left V 1 base short and J 5 bases short, with 9 bases between. CDR3 loop: CASSLKWADEQYF. The CDR3 coding sequence is TGTGCCAGCAGCTTAAAGTGGGCGGACGAGCAGTACTTC.

V gene TRBV7-6 combines with J gene TRBJ1-4, with D unresolved. Per the germline V gene, CDR1 is SGHVS and CDR2 is FNYEAQ. V was cut by 1 base and J by 5 bases, with 17 bases left in between. This CDR3 comprises 17 residues. CDR3 region: CASSLVWPTGFNEKLFF. The CDR3 nucleotides read TGTGCCAGCAGCTTAGTATGGCCAACGGGGTTCAATGAAAAACTGTTTTTT.

A few counts support this clone. The chain has TRBV27 and TRBJ1-1; D is ambiguous. With 2 bases removed from V and 1 base from J, the gap between germline ends came to 8 bases. This CDR3 spans 14 amino acids. The V gene's germline CDR1 is MNHEY and CDR2 SMNVEV (reference sequence). CDR3 coding DNA: TGTGCCAGCAGTTTACGTCTGGGGAACACTGAAGCTTTCTTT. It specifies CASSLRLGNTEAFF.

The chain is built from TRBV7-6 and TRBJ2-7, with 7 positions matching TRBD1. The J segment lost 3 bases and the V segment lost 1 base, leaving 6 bases of the junction unmatched. This CDR3 comprises 15 residues. Germline lookup yields CDR1 SGHVS and CDR2 FNYEAQ. This CDR3 reads CASSLGGQAYYEQYF. The CDR3 DNA is TGTGCCAGCAGCTTAGGTGGACAGGCATACTACGAGCAGTACTTC. The full variable domain, rest sourced from reference TRBV7-6 and TRBJ2-7, is GAGVSQSPRYKVTKRGQDVALRCDPISGHVSLYWYRQALGQGPEFLTYFNYEAQQDKSGLPNDRFSAERPEGSISTLTIQRTEQRDSAMYRCASSLGGQAYYEQYFGPGTRLTVT.

The V gene is TRBV11-2, the J gene TRBJ1-2; D may be TRBD1 (6 bases). Per germline, CDR1 SGHAT and CDR2 FQNNGV. Trimming took 5 bases from V and 5 from J, leaving 30 bases between them. The CDR3 has 19 amino acids. The chain's CDR3 is CASSPYGGGAHPNPYGYTF. CDR3 bases: TGTGCCAGCAGCCCCTACGGCGGGGGGGCTCACCCAAACCCATATGGCTACACCTTC. Full variable domain (rest looked up from reference TRBV11-2 and TRBJ1-2): EAGVAQSPRYKIIEKRQSVAFWCNPISGHATLYWYQQILGQGPKLLIQFQNNGVVDDSQLPKDRFSAERLKGVDSTLKIQPAKLEDSAVYLCASSPYGGGAHPNPYGYTFGSGTRLTVV.

The V and J genes are TRBV12-1 and TRBJ2-1; the D segment call TRBD2 is taken from the table without a DNA check. TRBV12-1 is termed a pseudogene. There are 19 residues in the CDR3. The CDR3 here is CASSFVSAGGPNIYNEQFF. CDR3 nucleotide sequence: TGTGCCAGCAGCTTTGTCTCAGCGGGAGGCCCAAACATATACAATGAGCAGTTCTTC.

The chain links TRBV9 to TRBJ2-3; D is unresolved. The CDR3 runs to 13 residues. Per germline, CDR1 SGDLS and CDR2 YYNGEE. Trimming took 4 bases from V and 6 from J, leaving 12 bases between them. The CDR3 DNA is TGTGCCAGCAGCCTCGGGTCCGGGGATACGCAGTATTTT. Translating it yields CASSLGSGDTQYF.

The chain joins TRBV29-1 to TRBJ2-7, with TRBD1 matching 7 bases. The germline V gene has CDR1 SQVTM and CDR2 ANQGSEA. With V trimmed by 5 bases and J by 2 bases, 6 bases remained unmatched. CDR3 size: 13 residues. The CDR3 is CSVSGTDTYEQYF. In nucleotides, the CDR3 is TGCAGCGTTTCAGGGACAGACACCTACGAGCAGTACTTC.

This chain connects TRBV7-8 to TRBJ2-7; D might be TRBD1 or TRBD2, each matching 5 bases. V was shortened by 5 bases and J by 0 bases, with 14 bases between the two germline ends. This CDR3 comprises 15 residues. Germline lookup yields CDR1 SGHVS and CDR2 FQNEAQ. The CDR3 loop is CASSGLGTISYEQYF. The CDR3 DNA follows: TGTGCCAGCAGCGGCCTCGGGACCATCTCCTACGAGCAGTACTTC.

The genes are TRBV28 and TRBJ2-1; D not certain. Germline loops: CDR1 MDHEN, CDR2 SYDVKM. The CDR3 has 14 residues. Trimming stripped 5 bases from V and 0 bases from J, with 8 bases between. The CDR3 region has the DNA TGTGCCAGCAGTAAGCTCGGCTCCTACAATGAGCAGTTCTTC. It is translated as CASSKLGSYNEQFF.

The chain recombines TRBV6-1 with TRBJ2-7, with 9 positions matching TRBD1. The CDR3 sequence is 15 residues long. The germline CDR1 and CDR2 sequences are MNHNS and SASEGT. After removal of 2 bases from V and 2 bases from J, the junction contained 4 bases not matched to a gene. The CDR3 nucleotides read TGTGCCAGCAGTGAAACCCGGGACAGGGCCTACGAGCAGTACTTC. Translated, it gives CASSETRDRAYEQYF.

The chain is built from TRBV19 and TRBJ1-4; maybe TRBD1 (5 bases). Between the trimmed V and J ends, which lost 4 bases and 7 bases, there was a span of 13 bases. This CDR3 region has 14 residues. The V gene's germline CDR1 is LNHDA and CDR2 SQIVND (reference sequence). The CDR3 spells CASSSRTRSEKLFF. The CDR3 region has the DNA TGTGCCAGTAGTAGTAGGACAAGGAGTGAAAAACTGTTTTTT.